Presented here are 26 T cell receptor beta chains from one specimen sequenced in a study of shared clonotypes between healthy human individuals. Assay: immunoSEQ multiplex PCR; the TCRdb copy retains only in-frame clones and omits some. This repertoire shows 450,000 to 500,000 clones, 78% found once; its top ten account for around 11%. The sample consisted of PBMCs. Receptors were obtained from a woman between 40 and 55 years old in good health. Some clones in this sample may be carry-over from other donors' samples.

This clone was recorded once. Other DNA sequences from this sample encode an identical CDR3 as well. V is TRBV5-4 and J is TRBJ1-5; D remains ambiguous. In germline, CDR1 is SGHNT, CDR2 YYREEE (reference sequence). Trimming stripped 0 bases from V and 4 bases from J, with 8 bases between. The CDR3 is made up of 14 amino acids. The DNA of the CDR3 is TGTGCCAGCAGCTTGGATGGAGGGAATCAGCCCCAGCATTTT. Translating gives CASSLDGGNQPQHF.

The chain employs TRBV6-6 and TRBJ1-1; D is unresolved. Germline V gives CDR1 MNHNY, CDR2 SVGAGI (reference sequence). This CDR3 is 12 amino acids long. V was pared by 2 bases and J by 3 bases, with 4 bases between. CDR3: CASSYPYTEAFF. CDR3 sequence (DNA): TGTGCCAGCAGTTACCCTTACACTGAAGCTTTCTTT.

The rearrangement links TRBV6-4 to TRBJ2-5; 9 bases are a match to TRBD1. Germline values: CDR1 MRHNA, CDR2 SNTAGT. V lost 6 bases, J lost 5 bases, and 10 bases stayed unmatched. CDR3 length: 15 amino acids. The CDR3 protein is CASSPQTGGMETQYF. The CDR3 DNA reads as TGTGCCAGCAGCCCCCAGACAGGGGGGATGGAGACCCAGTACTTC.

CDR3 nucleotide sequence: TGTGCCAGCAGCCTTCCGTTGGGGAATGAGCAGTTCTTC. The encoded protein is CASSLPLGNEQFF. J is TRBJ2-1 and V is TRBV11-2; no definite D call. The germline gives CDR1 SGHAT, CDR2 FQNNGV. Trimming removed 5 bases from V and 7 bases from J, with 12 bases in between. The CDR3 consists of 13 residues.

In this sample, this clone turned up a few times. J is TRBJ1-1 and V is TRBV6-1; D might be TRBD1 (5 bases). The germline gives CDR1 MNHNS, CDR2 SASEGT. This CDR3 is built from 14 residues. The V end was cut by 1 base, the J end by 2 bases, with 8 bases between. The CDR3 DNA sequence: TGTGCCAGCAGTGAAGGGGGCGTCAACACTGAAGCTTTCTTT. Translated, it gives CASSEGGVNTEAFF.

The V gene is TRBV4-2, the J gene TRBJ2-6; 9 bases are shared with TRBD1. Germline V CDR1 and CDR2: LGHNA, YNFKEQ. Trimming removed 5 bases from V and 0 bases from J; junction bases left unmatched: 5. The CDR3 is made up of 17 amino acids. The CDR3 nucleotides read TGTGCCAGCAGCAAGGGACAGGGAAGCTCTGGGGCCAACGTCCTGACTTTC. It encodes CASSKGQGSSGANVLTF.

A few counts support this clone. This chain uses TRBV29-1 with TRBJ2-1; D might be TRBD2 (5 bases). V gave up 5 bases and J gave up 0 bases, with 17 bases separating them. CDR1 is SQVTM, CDR2 ANQGSEA, per germline. The CDR3 sequence is 16 residues long. CDR3 protein: CSVTGLIGSSYNEQFF. The CDR3 nucleotides are TGCAGCGTTACCGGACTGATTGGTTCCTCCTACAATGAGCAGTTCTTC.

The chain couples TRBV19 to TRBJ1-1; D is unresolved. In germline, CDR1 is LNHDA, CDR2 SQIVND (reference sequence). V was trimmed by 2 bases and J by 8 bases, leaving 9 bases between them. This CDR3 has 12 amino acids. CDR3 protein: CASSIRTREAFF. In DNA form, the CDR3 reads TGTGCCAGTAGTATACGCACACGCGAAGCTTTCTTT.

This chain links TRBV7-2 with TRBJ1-2; D possibly corresponds to TRBD1 (5 bases). Germline V CDR1 and CDR2: SGHTA, FQGNSA. CDR3 size: 14 residues. V was shortened by 1 base and J by 7 bases, with 13 bases between the two germline ends. The chain's CDR3 is CASSLGTQGTGYTF. CDR3 DNA: TGTGCCAGCAGCTTAGGGACTCAGGGAACTGGCTACACCTTC.

This chain links TRBV7-3 with TRBJ1-1, with 8 positions matching TRBD1. Looked up from germline, CDR1 is SGHTA and CDR2 is FQGTGA. The CDR3 spans 13 residues. V lost 3 bases and J lost 6; bases outside the gene matches: 3. The CDR3 region is CASSFGQGSEAFF. CDR3 nucleotides: TGTGCCAGCAGCTTTGGACAGGGTTCTGAAGCTTTCTTT.

This chain joins TRBV28 and TRBJ1-2, with D possibly matching TRBD1 (5 bases). The germline V gene has CDR1 MDHEN and CDR2 SYDVKM. The V and J ends lost 3 bases and 6 bases respectively, with 14 bases between them. The CDR3 extends over 14 amino acids. CDR3 bases: TGTGCCAGCAGTTTTGCGGGGGTCCCGGATGGCTACACCTTC. The encoded protein is CASSFAGVPDGYTF.

The V gene is TRBV2, the J gene TRBJ1-1; D is perhaps TRBD1 (6 bases). Looked up from germline, CDR1 is SNHLY and CDR2 is FYNNEI. The V and J ends lost 4 bases and 7 bases respectively, with 10 bases between them. CDR3 length equals 12 residues. CDR3 sequence (DNA): TGTGCCAGCAGTGTGGACAGCCTTGAAGCTTTCTTT. Amino acid sequence: CASSVDSLEAFF.

The sample holds one count of this clone. J is TRBJ2-2 and V is TRBV11-2; D gene uncertain. Germline V lookup: CDR1 SGHAT, CDR2 FQNNGV. Between the trimmed V and J ends, which lost 1 base and 1 base, there was a span of 4 bases. The CDR3 runs to 14 residues. The CDR3 nucleotides read TGTGCCAGCAGCTTAGGCGGGAACACCGGGGAGCTGTTTTTT. It codes for CASSLGGNTGELFF.

The genes are TRBV9 and TRBJ2-1, with TRBD2 matching over 11 bases. Germline CDR1 is SGDLS and CDR2 is YYNGEE. The V gene end was trimmed by 4 bases and the J gene end by 9 bases; junction bases not matched to a gene: 6. The length of the CDR3 is 14 residues. CDR3 coding DNA: TGTGCCAGCAGCCCTCCGGGACTAGCGGCTGAGCAGTTCTTC. Protein product: CASSPPGLAAEQFF.

This clone was seen a handful of times. V gene TRBV7-2 combines with J gene TRBJ1-4; no firm D call. The CDR3 covers 12 residues. The germline V gene encodes CDR1 SGHTA and CDR2 FQGNSA. Trimming removed 5 bases at V and 4 bases at J, with 5 bases between. CDR3 sequence: CASSLLNEKLFF. The CDR3 DNA reads TGTGCCAGCAGCCTCCTTAATGAAAAACTGTTTTTT.

This clone appeared a few times. The gene calls are TRBV5-1 and TRBJ1-2, with a tentative D call TRBD1 (6 bases). Between the trimmed V and J ends, which lost 0 bases and 4 bases, there was a span of 13 bases. The CDR3 spans 15 residues. Per the germline V gene, CDR1 is SGHRS and CDR2 is YFSETQ. The chain's CDR3 is CASSLGPGESYGYTF. The CDR3 nucleotides are TGCGCCAGCAGCTTGGGCCCAGGGGAGAGCTATGGCTACACCTTC.

This chain links TRBV28 with TRBJ2-2; D may correspond to TRBD1 or TRBD2 (6 bases each). Between the trimmed V and J ends, which lost 10 bases and 4 bases, there was a span of 16 bases. CDR3 size: 14 residues. Germline loops: CDR1 MDHEN, CDR2 SYDVKM. CDR3 in DNA: TGTGCCACCTTTGGGGGGCTTAGCACCGGGGAGCTGTTTTTT. Amino acid sequence: CATFGGLSTGELFF.

The rearrangement links TRBV5-1 to TRBJ2-7; the match to TRBD1 covers 8 bases. The J segment lost 6 bases and the V segment lost 5 bases, leaving 10 bases of the junction unmatched. The CDR3 loop spans 14 amino acids. CDR1 is SGHRS, CDR2 YFSETQ, per germline. For the CDR3, the DNA is TGCGCCAGCAGTGGGGGCGGACAGGGCTCCGAGCAGTACTTC. The encoded protein is CASSGGGQGSEQYF.

This clone was found once. The genes are TRBV10-3 and TRBJ2-1; TRBD2 agrees at 7 bases. Germline lookup yields CDR1 ENHRY and CDR2 SYGVKD. V was pared by 2 bases and J by 13 bases, with 8 bases of the junction left unmatched. This CDR3 region has 13 residues. The CDR3, as DNA: TGTGCCATCAGTGAGGTAGCGGGCCTCGGTCAGTTCTTC. Its translation: CAISEVAGLGQFF.

The chain joins TRBV4-1 to TRBJ1-5, with TRBD1 matching over 9 bases. The CDR3 has 17 residues. V was pared by 4 bases and J by 0 bases, with 7 bases of the junction left unmatched. Per the germline V gene, CDR1 is MGHRA and CDR2 is YSYEKL. The CDR3 nucleotides read TGCGCCAGCAGCCGACGGGACAGGGTATTTAGCAATCAGCCCCAGCATTTT. Translation gives CASSRRDRVFSNQPQHF.

This rearrangement joins TRBV6-1 to TRBJ1-5, with D hard to call. This CDR3 has 14 residues. The germline gives CDR1 MNHNS, CDR2 SASEGT. Between the trimmed V and J ends, which lost 2 bases and 3 bases, there was a span of 8 bases. The CDR3 coding sequence is TGTGCCAGCAGTGAATGGCAGGCCAATCAGCCCCAGCATTTT. Protein product: CASSEWQANQPQHF.

V usage is TRBV28 and J usage is TRBJ2-7; 10 bases align to TRBD2. Germline-derived CDR1 and CDR2 are MDHEN and SYDVKM. Trimming cost V 2 bases and J 0 bases; bases outside gene matches: 10. The CDR3 runs 18 residues. The chain's CDR3 is CASSLGPQTSGFSYEQYF. The DNA for the CDR3 is TGTGCCAGCAGTTTAGGCCCGCAGACTAGCGGGTTCTCCTACGAGCAGTACTTC.

The gene calls are TRBV6-1 and TRBJ1-5; D uncertain. The germline V gene encodes CDR1 MNHNS and CDR2 SASEGT. The CDR3 covers 14 residues. V lost 6 bases, J lost 1 base, and 10 bases lay in between. The CDR3 region has the DNA TGTGCCAGCAGGACGGCGGCCAGCAATCAGCCCCAGCATTTT. It yields the protein CASRTAASNQPQHF.

This chain links TRBV28 with TRBJ2-7, with 7 bases matching TRBD1. The CDR3 consists of 14 residues. Germline V gene data show CDR1 as MDHEN and CDR2 as SYDVKM. V dropped 2 bases and J dropped 6; count of bases not matched to a gene: 7. For the CDR3, the DNA is TGTGCCAGCAGTTTACACAGGGGTCGATCCGAGCAGTACTTC. It translates to CASSLHRGRSEQYF.

The chain combines TRBV11-2 with TRBJ1-3; D remains ambiguous. The V end lost 5 bases, the J end lost 0 bases, and 11 bases lay between the germline ends. Germline V gene lookup returns CDR1 SGHAT and CDR2 FQNNGV. The CDR3 runs to 15 residues. The CDR3 here is CASSPTGFSGNTIYF. The CDR3 nucleotides are TGTGCCAGCAGCCCGACGGGTTTCTCTGGAAACACCATATATTTT.

The rearrangement joins TRBV28 to TRBJ1-4; the D gene is possibly TRBD1 (5 bases). Per germline, CDR1 MDHEN and CDR2 SYDVKM. With 3 bases removed from V and 1 base from J, the gap between germline ends came to 12 bases. CDR3 length equals 16 residues. CDR3 sequence reads: CASSFRGVGTNEKLFF. CDR3 nucleotide sequence: TGTGCCAGCAGTTTCCGGGGGGTGGGAACTAATGAAAAACTGTTTTTT.